A selection of T cell receptor beta chains follows, all from one sample in a study of PD-1 blockade in classical Hodgkin lymphoma. The assay was immunoSEQ multiplex PCR, and TCRdb's table has in-frame clones only and misses some. The sample comprises about 64,000 clones, more than 80% of which are singletons, and around 10% rests with the top ten. The sequences come from peripheral blood mononuclear cells (PBMCs), collected before the fourth cycle of nivolumab. These receptor sequences come from a human donor with classical Hodgkin lymphoma. CDR3s include the opening cysteine and the closing phenylalanine or tryptophan. A D gene is named only where the DNA matches it firmly. Clone size appears in some rows only: once, few, many, or a class for an expanded clone.

CDR3: CARVVRGGLEGSYNEQFF
DNA: TGTGCCAGGGTGGTCCGGGGGGGCCTTGAGGGATCCTACAATGAGCAGTTCTTC
J: TRBJ2-1
V: TRBV19
size: NA
D: TRBD2

CDR3: CASSHGLAGGNEQFF
DNA: TGTGCCAGCAGCCATGGACTAGCGGGGGGGAATGAGCAGTTCTTC
J: TRBJ2-1
V: TRBV16
size: NA
D: TRBD2

CDR3: CASGSAGHSPLHF
DNA: TGTGCCAGCGGGTCGGCAGGGCATTCACCCCTCCACTTT
J: TRBJ1-6
V: TRBV7-9
size: few
D: NA

CDR3: CASRSLYNEQFF
DNA: TGTGCTAGTCGCTCACTTTACAATGAGCAGTTCTTC
J: TRBJ2-1
V: TRBV12-5
size: NA
D: NA

CDR3: CASSLGGAKFF
DNA: TGTGCCAGCAGCTTGGGGGGGGCCAAGTTCTTC
J: TRBJ2-1
V: TRBV13
size: once
D: NA

CDR3: CASSEFVFGGGYEQYF
DNA: TGTGCCAGCAGTGAATTTGTTTTCGGGGGCGGTTACGAGCAGTACTTC
J: TRBJ2-7
V: TRBV6-1
size: once
D: NA

CDR3: CASSNSLPFF
DNA: TGTGCCAGCAGTAACAGTCTTCCTTTCTTT
J: TRBJ1-1
V: TRBV6-6
size: NA
D: NA

CDR3: CAWTQRVPGSEAFF
DNA: TGTGCCTGGACGCAAAGGGTCCCGGGGTCTGAAGCTTTCTTT
J: TRBJ1-1
V: TRBV30
size: NA
D: NA

CDR3: CASSSLGGAGETQYF
DNA: TGTGCCAGTAGTTCCCTAGGGGGCGCAGGAGAGACCCAGTACTTC
J: TRBJ2-5
V: TRBV19
size: NA
D: TRBD1

CDR3: CASRRGAPYEQYF
DNA: TGTGCCAGCAGACGGGGTGCCCCCTACGAGCAGTACTTC
J: TRBJ2-7
V: TRBV28
size: NA
D: NA

CDR3: CAISESDTGELFF
DNA: TGTGCCATCAGTGAGTCCGACACCGGGGAGCTGTTTTTT
J: TRBJ2-2
V: TRBV10-3
size: NA
D: NA

CDR3: CASSPMGQGEAQPQHF
DNA: TGTGCCAGCTCACCAATGGGACAGGGAGAGGCTCAGCCCCAGCATTTT
J: TRBJ1-5
V: TRBV18
size: NA
D: TRBD1

CDR3: CASVGSGRTQYF
DNA: TGTGCCAGCGTCGGGTCAGGGAGGACCCAGTACTTC
J: TRBJ2-5
V: TRBV27
size: NA
D: NA

CDR3: CASSQEGWGSGNTIYF
DNA: TGCGCCAGCAGCCAAGAAGGTTGGGGGTCGGGAAACACCATATATTTT
J: TRBJ1-3
V: TRBV4-1
size: NA
D: NA

CDR3: CASSLTGVANTEAFF
DNA: TGTGCCAGCAGCCTAACAGGGGTGGCGAACACTGAAGCTTTCTTT
J: TRBJ1-1
V: TRBV7-6
size: NA
D: TRBD1

CDR3: CASSLGTEGTQYF
DNA: TGTGCTAGCAGCTTAGGGACGGAGGGGACCCAGTACTTC
J: TRBJ2-5
V: TRBV7-7
size: NA
D: NA